This TCR beta chain was identified during a study of blood T cells in healthy people across ages. Together with a sample-barcoded 5' primer, a J-beta primer mix was included in a second PCR lasting about 7 to 12 cycles. MiXCR, applied by TCRdb to the 5' RACE reads, yields one record per CDR3 protein. The table lists hundreds of thousands of distinct CDR3 sequences, 25% of them singletons. The study, taken as a whole, reports: More naive CD4+ cells and higher diversity marked long-lived donors relative to aged donors.

The CDR3 is 15 amino acids. CDR1 is KGHDR, CDR2 SFDVKD, per germline. The ends lost 5 bases at V and 1 base at J; junction bases unmatched: 6. With respect to this clonotype: Antigen: not known.

Separately, the same data were catalogued under a study of T cells of mothers and their children.

The source material was blood. The receptor was derived from a boy aged 5-17 years in good health. This chain joins TRBV24-1 and TRBJ2-5; 7 nucleotides align to TRBD2. CDR3 nucleotide sequence: TGTGCCACCAGTGCCCAGCGGGGATTCCAAGAGACCCAGTACTTC. Amino acid sequence: CATSAQRGFQETQYF.